This record looks at one T cell receptor beta chain sequence and its context. As yet, its antigen is unknown. MiXCR was run by TCRdb on the reads, yielding one entry per CDR3 protein. The sample includes about 700,000 distinct CDR3 sequences, around 31% of them seen just once. This sample was taken from a study of T cell repertoires in cytomegalovirus infection. Study-wide background: Researchers turned to recently identified HLA-C-restricted CMV epitopes as well as well-studied HLA-B-restricted ones.

From germline, CDR1 is SGHTA and CDR2 FQGNSA. This CDR3 is 16 amino acids long. V was cut by 0 bases and J by 8 bases, with 18 bases left in between. The sample here was cultured PBMCs, taken from culture after CMV antigen stimulation. The source is a human donor in good health (CMV status not recorded). Some clones in this sample may be carry-over from other donors' samples. V usage is TRBV7-2 and J usage is TRBJ2-3; weak D call: TRBD2 (6 bases). Here the CDR3 reads CASSLAISREWVTQYF. CDR3 bases: TGTGCCAGCAGCTTAGCCATCTCACGGGAGTGGGTTACGCAGTATTTT.